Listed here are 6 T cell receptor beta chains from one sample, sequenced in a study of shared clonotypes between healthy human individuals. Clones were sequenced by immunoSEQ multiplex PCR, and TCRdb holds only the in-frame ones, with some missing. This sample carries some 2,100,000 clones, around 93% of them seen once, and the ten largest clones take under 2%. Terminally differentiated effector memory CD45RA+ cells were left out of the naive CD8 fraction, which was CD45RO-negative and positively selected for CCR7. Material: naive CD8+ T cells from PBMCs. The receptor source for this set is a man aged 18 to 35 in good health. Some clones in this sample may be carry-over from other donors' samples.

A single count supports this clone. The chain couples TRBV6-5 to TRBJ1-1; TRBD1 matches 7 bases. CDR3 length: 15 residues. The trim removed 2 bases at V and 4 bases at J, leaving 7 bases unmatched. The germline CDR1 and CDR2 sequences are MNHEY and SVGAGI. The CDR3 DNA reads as TGTGCCAGCAGTTACATCAGGGGGTTGGGCACTGAAGCTTTCTTT. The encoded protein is CASSYIRGLGTEAFF.

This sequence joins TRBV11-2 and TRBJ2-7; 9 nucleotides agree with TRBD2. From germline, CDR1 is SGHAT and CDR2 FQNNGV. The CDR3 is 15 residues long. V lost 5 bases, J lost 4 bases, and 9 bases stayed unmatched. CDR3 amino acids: CASSQGLATAYEQYF. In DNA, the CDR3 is TGTGCCAGCAGCCAAGGACTAGCGACCGCTTACGAGCAGTACTTC.

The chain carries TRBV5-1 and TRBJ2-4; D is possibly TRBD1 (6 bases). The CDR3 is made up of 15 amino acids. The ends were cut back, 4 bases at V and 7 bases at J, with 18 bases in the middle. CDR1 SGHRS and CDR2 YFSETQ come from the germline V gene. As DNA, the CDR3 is TGCGCCAGCAGCGGGGGCTGGGGGTTATCGAACATTCAGTACTTC. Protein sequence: CASSGGWGLSNIQYF.

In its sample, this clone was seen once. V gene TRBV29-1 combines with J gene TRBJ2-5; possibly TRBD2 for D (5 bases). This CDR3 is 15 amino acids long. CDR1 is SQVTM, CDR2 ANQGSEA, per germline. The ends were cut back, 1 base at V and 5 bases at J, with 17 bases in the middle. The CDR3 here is CSVEVSSSLLETQYF. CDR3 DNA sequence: TGCAGCGTTGAAGTCTCGTCTAGCCTGTTGGAGACCCAGTACTTC.

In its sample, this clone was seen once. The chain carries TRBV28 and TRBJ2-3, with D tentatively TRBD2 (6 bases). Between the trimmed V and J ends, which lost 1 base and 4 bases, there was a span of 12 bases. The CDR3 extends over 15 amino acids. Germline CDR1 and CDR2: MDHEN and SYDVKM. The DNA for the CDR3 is TGTGCCAGCAGTTTATTGCGATCGGGGGCAGATACGCAGTATTTT. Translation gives CASSLLRSGADTQYF.

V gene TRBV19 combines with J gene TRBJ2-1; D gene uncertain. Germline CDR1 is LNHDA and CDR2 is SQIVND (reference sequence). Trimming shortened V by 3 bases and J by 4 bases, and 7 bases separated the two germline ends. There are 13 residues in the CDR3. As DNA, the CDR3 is TGTGCCAGTAGTATTAAGGGTTACAATGAGCAGTTCTTC. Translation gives CASSIKGYNEQFF.